The source of this T cell receptor (beta chain) is a study of blood T cell repertoires in COVID-19. Authors' analysis steps: Using reference gene primer amplification, nucleated cell counts were estimated. The table came from immunoSEQ multiplex PCR; TCRdb's copy has only in-frame clones and leaves some out. Clone size and the V and J calls come from that table; the DNA yielded D and trimming. The sample lists about 150,000 clones, 88% occurring once. This CDR3 has 14 amino acids. Trimming shortened V by 1 base and J by 3 bases, and 8 bases separated the two germline ends. The germline gives CDR1 SGHRS, CDR2 YFSETQ.

Sequenced sample: peripheral blood. The chain has TRBV5-1 and TRBJ2-1; D is uncertain. This sequence originates from a woman aged 70-85 years with acute or convalescent COVID-19. CDR3 sequence: CASSLIQDYNEQFF. The DNA for the CDR3 is TGCGCCAGCAGCTTGATCCAGGACTACAATGAGCAGTTCTTC. Combining the CDR3 with reference TRBV5-1 and TRBJ2-1 gives the whole variable domain KAGVTQTPRYLIKTRGQQVTLSCSPISGHRSVSWYQQTPGQGLQFLFEYFSETQRNKGNFPGRFSGRQFSNSRSEMNVSTLELGDSALYLCASSLIQDYNEQFFGPGTRLTVL.